The source of this T cell receptor (beta chain) is a study of blood T cell repertoires in COVID-19. Across the study: Material from acute and convalescent COVID-19 was sourced from the United States, Italy and Spain. T cells, B-cell-depleted T cells, or PBMCs provided the cDNA or gDNA that served as material.

As handled by the study authors: Estimation of nucleated cell counts was performed using reference gene primer amplification. TCRdb's table, derived via immunoSEQ multiplex PCR, lists solely in-frame clones and lacks some. For V, J and clone size, that table is used; D and trimming come from the DNA. The sample lists 150,000 to 200,000 clones; 75% to 90% were seen once. Looked up from germline, CDR1 is SGHRS and CDR2 is YFSETQ. There are 15 residues in the CDR3. Losses at the gene ends were 3 bases for V and 2 bases for J; bases not matched to a gene: 2. This clonotype was sampled from a woman of 80 years or more with active or convalescent COVID-19. The V and J genes are TRBV5-1 and TRBJ1-3; 10 positions match TRBD1. Sequenced material: peripheral blood. Here the CDR3 reads CASSWGTGAGNTIYF. CDR3 DNA sequence: TGCGCCAGCAGCTGGGGGACAGGGGCTGGAAACACCATATATTTT. Complete variable domain (other parts from reference TRBV5-1 and TRBJ1-3): KAGVTQTPRYLIKTRGQQVTLSCSPISGHRSVSWYQQTPGQGLQFLFEYFSETQRNKGNFPGRFSGRQFSNSRSEMNVSTLELGDSALYLCASSWGTGAGNTIYFGEGSWLTVV.